Each of the 3 T cell receptor beta chains below was sequenced from the same sample in a study of blood T cell repertoires in COVID-19 (TCRdb year 2020). The method behind the library was the immunoSEQ multiplex PCR assay. Drawn from immuneACCESS, this table holds only the in-frame rearrangements with V and J called that TCRdb kept. Clones are partly lost; checked studies trace under half to an unresolved V gene and leave the rest unexplained. The sample profile shows 110,000 or so clones; 85% of them were found once. The top ten clones comprise more than 10% of the sample. Specimen: peripheral blood. These receptors were obtained from a human donor in a cohort sampled during active COVID-19.

This clone occurred once. J is TRBJ1-3 and V is TRBV29-1; D remains ambiguous. This CDR3 has 13 residues. V was pared by 6 bases and J by 0 bases, with 9 bases between. Germline CDR1 SQVTM, CDR2 ANQGSEA. CDR3 in amino acids: CSVSGSSGNTIYF. The CDR3 region has the DNA TGCAGCGTAAGCGGGTCCTCTGGAAACACCATATATTTT.

The chain couples TRBV7-2 to TRBJ2-2; 8 positions agree with TRBD2. Per germline, CDR1 SGHTA and CDR2 FQGNSA. The CDR3 runs to 16 residues. V shed 4 bases and J 6 bases; nucleotides not matched to a gene: 10. The CDR3 reads CASSSPGGGPSGELFF. CDR3 sequence (DNA): TGTGCCAGCAGCTCCCCCGGGGGGGGGCCGTCCGGGGAGCTGTTTTTT.

V is TRBV25-1 and J is TRBJ1-4; D not certain. The CDR3 has 15 residues. Germline V CDR1 and CDR2: MGHDK, SYGVNS. Deletions cut 3 bases from V and 0 bases from J, with 8 bases between. CDR3 DNA sequence: TGTGCCAGCAGTGAGTGGACTTCAACTAATGAAAAACTGTTTTTT. Translation gives CASSEWTSTNEKLFF.